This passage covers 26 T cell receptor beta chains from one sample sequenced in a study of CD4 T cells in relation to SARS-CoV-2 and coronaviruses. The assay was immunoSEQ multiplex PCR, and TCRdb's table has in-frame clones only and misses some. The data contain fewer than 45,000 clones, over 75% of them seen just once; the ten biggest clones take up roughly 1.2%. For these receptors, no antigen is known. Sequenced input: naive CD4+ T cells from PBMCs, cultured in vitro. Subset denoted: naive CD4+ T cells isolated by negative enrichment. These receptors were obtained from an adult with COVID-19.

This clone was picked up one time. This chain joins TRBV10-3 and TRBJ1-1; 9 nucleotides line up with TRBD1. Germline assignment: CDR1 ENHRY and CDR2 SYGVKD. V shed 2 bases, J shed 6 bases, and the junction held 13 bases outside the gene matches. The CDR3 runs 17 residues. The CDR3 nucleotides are TGTGCCATCAGTGAGAGGGCTACAGGGGGCGCTGCCGCTGAAGCTTTCTTT. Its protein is CAISERATGGAAAEAFF.

The CDR3 sequence: CASSLVVGADTQYF. DNA of the CDR3: TGCGCCAGCAGCTTGGTGGTCGGAGCAGATACGCAGTATTTT. The chain is built from TRBV5-1 and TRBJ2-3, with D unresolved. The CDR3 is made up of 14 amino acids. CDR1 and CDR2 (germline): SGHRS, YFSETQ. The germline V and J ends were trimmed by 0 bases and 4 bases, with 9 bases remaining between them.

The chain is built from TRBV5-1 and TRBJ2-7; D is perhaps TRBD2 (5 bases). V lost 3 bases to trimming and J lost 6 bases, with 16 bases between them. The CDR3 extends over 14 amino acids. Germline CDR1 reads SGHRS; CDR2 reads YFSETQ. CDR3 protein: CASSSTSARGEQYF. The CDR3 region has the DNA TGCGCCAGCAGCTCCACGTCCGCTCGGGGCGAGCAGTACTTC.

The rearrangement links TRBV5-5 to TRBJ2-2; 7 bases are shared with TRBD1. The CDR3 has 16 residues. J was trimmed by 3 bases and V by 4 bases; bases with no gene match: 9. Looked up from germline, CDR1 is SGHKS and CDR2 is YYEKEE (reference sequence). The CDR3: CASSTGQTTYTGELFF. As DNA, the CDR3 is TGTGCCAGCAGCACGGGACAGACTACGTACACCGGGGAGCTGTTTTTT.

The CDR3 reads CASSPLAGQDTQYF. In DNA form, the CDR3 reads TGTGCCAGCAGCCCCCTAGCGGGACAAGATACGCAGTATTTT. V and J are TRBV7-2 and TRBJ2-3; 9 nucleotides line up with TRBD2. The CDR3 length is 14 residues. Germline lookup yields CDR1 SGHTA and CDR2 FQGNSA. J was trimmed by 5 bases and V by 5 bases; bases with no gene match: 5.

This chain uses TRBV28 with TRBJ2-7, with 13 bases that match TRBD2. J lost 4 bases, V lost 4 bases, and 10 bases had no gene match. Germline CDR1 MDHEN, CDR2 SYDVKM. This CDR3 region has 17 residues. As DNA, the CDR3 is TGTGCCAGCAGTTCCCCGGGACTAGCGGGAAGGGAATACGAGCAGTACTTC. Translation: CASSSPGLAGREYEQYF.

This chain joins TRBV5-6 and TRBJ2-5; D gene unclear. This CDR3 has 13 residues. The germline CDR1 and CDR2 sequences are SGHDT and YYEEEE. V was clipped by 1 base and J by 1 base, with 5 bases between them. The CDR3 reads CASSLTPQETQYF. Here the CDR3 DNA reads TGTGCCAGCAGCTTGACTCCCCAAGAGACCCAGTACTTC.

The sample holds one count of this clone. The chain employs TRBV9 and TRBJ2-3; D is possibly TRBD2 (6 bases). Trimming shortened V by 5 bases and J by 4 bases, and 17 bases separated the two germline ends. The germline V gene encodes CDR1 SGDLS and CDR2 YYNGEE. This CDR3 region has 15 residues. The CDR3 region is CASSGGGTGSDTQYF. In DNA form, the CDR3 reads TGTGCCAGCAGTGGCGGCGGGACGGGGTCAGATACGCAGTATTTT.

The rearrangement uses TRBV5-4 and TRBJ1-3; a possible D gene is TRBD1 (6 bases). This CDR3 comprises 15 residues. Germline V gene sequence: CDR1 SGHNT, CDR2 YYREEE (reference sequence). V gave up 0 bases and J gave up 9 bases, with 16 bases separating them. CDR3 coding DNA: TGTGCCAGCAGCTTGGAGGCCCTGAAGGGGGGCACCATATATTTT. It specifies CASSLEALKGGTIYF.

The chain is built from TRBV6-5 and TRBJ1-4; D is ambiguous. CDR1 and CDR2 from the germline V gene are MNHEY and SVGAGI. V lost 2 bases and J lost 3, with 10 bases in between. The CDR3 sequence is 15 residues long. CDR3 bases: TGTGCCAGCAGTTACAGTATCGTAGCTAATGAAAAACTGTTTTTT. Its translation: CASSYSIVANEKLFF.

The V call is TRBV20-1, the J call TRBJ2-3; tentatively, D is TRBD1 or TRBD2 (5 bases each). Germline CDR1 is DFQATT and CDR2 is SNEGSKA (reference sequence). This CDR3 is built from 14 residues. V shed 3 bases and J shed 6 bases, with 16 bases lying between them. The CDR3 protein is CSASPTEGRDTQYF. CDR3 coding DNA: TGCAGTGCTAGTCCGACCGAGGGGCGGGATACGCAGTATTTT.

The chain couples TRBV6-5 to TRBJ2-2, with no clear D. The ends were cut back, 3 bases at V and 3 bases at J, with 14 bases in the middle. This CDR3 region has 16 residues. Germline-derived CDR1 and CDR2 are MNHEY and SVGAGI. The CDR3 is CASSYSRPVYTGELFF. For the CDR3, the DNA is TGTGCCAGCAGTTATTCCCGACCGGTGTACACCGGGGAGCTGTTTTTT.

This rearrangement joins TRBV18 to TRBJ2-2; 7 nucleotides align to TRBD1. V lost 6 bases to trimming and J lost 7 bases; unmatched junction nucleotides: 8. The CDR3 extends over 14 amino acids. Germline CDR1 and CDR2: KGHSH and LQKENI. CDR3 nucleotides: TGTGCCAGCTCGCCCGGGACAGCCGTCGGGGAGCTGTTTTTT. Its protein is CASSPGTAVGELFF.

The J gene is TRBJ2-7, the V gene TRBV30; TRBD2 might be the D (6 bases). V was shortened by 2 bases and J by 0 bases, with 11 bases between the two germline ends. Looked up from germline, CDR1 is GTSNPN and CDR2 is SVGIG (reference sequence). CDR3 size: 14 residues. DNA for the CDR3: TGTGCCTGGAGTCTGGGGGGTCTCTCCTACGAGCAGTACTTC. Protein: CAWSLGGLSYEQYF.

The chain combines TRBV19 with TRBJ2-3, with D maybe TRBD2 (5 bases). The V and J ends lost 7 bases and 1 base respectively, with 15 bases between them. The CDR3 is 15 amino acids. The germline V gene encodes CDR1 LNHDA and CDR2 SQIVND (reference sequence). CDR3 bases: TGTGCCAGTAAGAGGCTAGCAAGCGGCACAGATACGCAGTATTTT. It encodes CASKRLASGTDTQYF.

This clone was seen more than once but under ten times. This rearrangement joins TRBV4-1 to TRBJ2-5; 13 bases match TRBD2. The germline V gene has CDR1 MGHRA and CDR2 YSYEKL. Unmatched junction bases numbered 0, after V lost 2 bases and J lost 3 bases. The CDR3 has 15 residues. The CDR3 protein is CASSQTSGREETQYF. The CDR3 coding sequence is TGCGCCAGCAGCCAAACTAGCGGGAGGGAAGAGACCCAGTACTTC.

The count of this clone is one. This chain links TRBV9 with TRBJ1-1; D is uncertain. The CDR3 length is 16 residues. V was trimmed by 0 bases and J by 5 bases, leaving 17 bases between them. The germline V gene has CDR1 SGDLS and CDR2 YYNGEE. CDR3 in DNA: TGTGCCAGCAGCGTAGCCGGAGGGTTTAGCGGGACTGAAGCTTTCTTT. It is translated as CASSVAGGFSGTEAFF.

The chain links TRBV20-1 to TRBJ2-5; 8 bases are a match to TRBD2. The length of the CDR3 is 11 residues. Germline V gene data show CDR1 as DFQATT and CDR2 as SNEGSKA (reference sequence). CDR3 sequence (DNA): TGCAGCGCGGGAGGATCAGAGACCCAGTACTTC. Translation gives CSAGGSETQYF.

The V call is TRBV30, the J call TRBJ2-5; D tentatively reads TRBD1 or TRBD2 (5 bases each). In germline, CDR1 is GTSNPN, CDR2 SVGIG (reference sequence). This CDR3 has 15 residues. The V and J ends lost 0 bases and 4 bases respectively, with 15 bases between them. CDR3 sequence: CAWSVGLAGAETQYF. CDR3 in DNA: TGTGCCTGGAGTGTTGGACTGGCTGGGGCAGAGACCCAGTACTTC. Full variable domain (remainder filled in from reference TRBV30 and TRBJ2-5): SQTIHQWPATLVQPVGSPLSLECTVEGTSNPNLYWYRQAAGRGLQLLFYSVGIGQISSEVPQNLSASRPQDRQFILSSKKLLLSDSGFYLCAWSVGLAGAETQYFGPGTRLLVL.

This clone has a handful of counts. The CDR3 loop reads CAWSRDRSTGELFF. CDR3 bases: TGTGCCTGGAGCCGGGACAGGTCGACCGGGGAGCTGTTTTTT. The chain joins TRBV30 to TRBJ2-2, with 8 bases aligning to TRBD1. The J segment lost 5 bases and the V segment lost 3 bases, leaving 5 bases of the junction unmatched. The CDR3 has 14 residues. The germline CDR1 and CDR2 sequences are GTSNPN and SVGIG (reference sequence).

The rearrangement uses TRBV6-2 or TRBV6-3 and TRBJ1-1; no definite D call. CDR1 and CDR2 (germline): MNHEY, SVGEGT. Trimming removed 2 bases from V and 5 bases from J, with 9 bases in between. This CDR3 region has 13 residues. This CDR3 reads CASSYARVTEAFF. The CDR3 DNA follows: TGTGCCAGCAGTTACGCCCGCGTTACTGAAGCTTTCTTT.

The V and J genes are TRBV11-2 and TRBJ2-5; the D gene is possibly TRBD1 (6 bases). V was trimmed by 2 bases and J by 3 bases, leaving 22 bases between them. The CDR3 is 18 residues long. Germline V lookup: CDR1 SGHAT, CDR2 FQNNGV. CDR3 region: CASSLRIRDTTREETQYF. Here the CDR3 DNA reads TGTGCCAGCAGCTTACGCATCCGGGACACCACGAGGGAAGAGACCCAGTACTTC.

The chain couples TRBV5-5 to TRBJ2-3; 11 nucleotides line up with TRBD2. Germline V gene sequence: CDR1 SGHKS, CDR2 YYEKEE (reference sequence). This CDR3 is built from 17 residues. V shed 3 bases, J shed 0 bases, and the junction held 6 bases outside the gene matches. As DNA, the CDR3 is TGTGCCAGCAGCTCTCAGACTAGCGGGGAGAGCACAGATACGCAGTATTTT. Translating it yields CASSSQTSGESTDTQYF.

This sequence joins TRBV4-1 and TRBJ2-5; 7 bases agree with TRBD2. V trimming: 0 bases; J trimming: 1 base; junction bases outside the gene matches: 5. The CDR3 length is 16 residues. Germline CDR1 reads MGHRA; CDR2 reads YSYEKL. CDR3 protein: CASSQEGQRGQETQYF. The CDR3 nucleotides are TGCGCCAGCAGCCAAGAAGGCCAGCGGGGCCAAGAGACCCAGTACTTC.

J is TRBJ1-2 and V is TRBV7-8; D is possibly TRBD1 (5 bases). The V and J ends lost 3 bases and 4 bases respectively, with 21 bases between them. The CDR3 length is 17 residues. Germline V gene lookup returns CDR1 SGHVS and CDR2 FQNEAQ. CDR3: CASSLPSNRDLAYGYTF. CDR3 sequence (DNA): TGTGCCAGCAGCTTGCCTTCAAACCGGGACTTAGCCTATGGCTACACCTTC.

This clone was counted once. CDR3: CAISLGLAVSYNEQFF. DNA for the CDR3: TGTGCCATCAGTCTCGGACTAGCGGTCTCCTACAATGAGCAGTTCTTC. This rearrangement joins TRBV10-3 to TRBJ2-1; 10 bases match TRBD2. After removal of 5 bases from V and 0 bases from J, the junction contained 4 bases not matched to a gene. Per the germline V gene, CDR1 is ENHRY and CDR2 is SYGVKD. There are 16 residues in the CDR3.